This T cell receptor beta chain derives from a study of blood T cell repertoires in COVID-19 (dated by TCRdb to between 2020 and 2021). Context from the whole study: Samples from collaborators originated in the United States, Italy and Spain and spanned both the acute and convalescent phases of COVID-19. The sample metadata nearly always contained a de-identified subject ID, COVID-19 status, age in years and sex. The dataset comprised deeply sampled blood TCRbeta repertoires from subjects exposed to, actively infected with, or recovered from COVID-19. The repertoires were released in a freely available public database intended as a resource for research on the immune response to SARS-CoV-2. HLA class I and class II types, where available, came from metadata supplied by the sample provider rather than from assay-based typing. Samples were obtained from the ongoing ImmuneRACE study (first 160 participants) and from 1,254 subjects provided by 6 global collaborators. The material from the prospective study consisted of cDNA or gDNA derived from T cells, B-cell-depleted T cells, or PBMCs.

Points on this clone: Its binding antigen is unknown. Base qualities are not provided; no much larger clone lies one nucleotide away.

CDR1 MGHRA and CDR2 YSYEKL are derived from the germline V gene. Counted from cysteine to phenylalanine, this CDR3 has 17 amino acids. Only the CDR3 part of the read is kept: 51 bases, read in frame from the first base. V is trimmed back by 2 bases and J by 8 bases, and the junction contains 8 bases that no gene match accounts for. TCRbeta CDR3 regions were amplified from genomic DNA by means of the immunoSEQ Assay, a bias-controlled multiplex PCR. The published analysis was carried out like this. Within the assay, amplification of reference gene primers was used to estimate how many nucleated cells each sample contained. To quantify the absolute abundance of each unique TCRbeta CDR3 rearrangement, sequence reads were collapsed and filtered. For each sample, productive Simpson clonality was calculated as the square root of Simpson's diversity index over productive rearrangements. TCRdb took this table from immuneACCESS and kept in-frame rearrangements with V and J called. Such tables lack part of the clones; where checked against another copy, unresolved V genes explain under half of the gap, and the rest is unexplained. The V and J calls and clone size were taken over from that table, and D and trimming were inferred from the DNA. In this sample the table shows about 180,000 clones, nearly 90% of which occur a single time. Approximately 2% of the sample lies in the top ten.

Another Seattle source contributed samples from volunteer blood donors who had recovered from COVID-19. Each collaborating institution followed its own protocols to collect whole blood in K2EDTA tubes. Collaborator samples were shipped for TCRbeta analysis as frozen whole blood, isolated PBMCs, or DNA extracted from either sample type. What the research found in general, with its limitations: The quantity of clinical and demographic metadata differed by source and by participant and was supplied without curation.

What was sequenced was peripheral blood. This TCR was sampled from a man between 18 and 35 years old who had recovered from COVID-19. The sequence links TRBV4-1 to TRBJ2-4, with TRBD2 matching 14 junction bases. CDR3 reads: CASSQLSGTSGSDIQYF. The DNA reads as follows: TGCGCCAGCAGCCAATTATCCGGGACTAGCGGGAGTGACATTCAGTACTTC.